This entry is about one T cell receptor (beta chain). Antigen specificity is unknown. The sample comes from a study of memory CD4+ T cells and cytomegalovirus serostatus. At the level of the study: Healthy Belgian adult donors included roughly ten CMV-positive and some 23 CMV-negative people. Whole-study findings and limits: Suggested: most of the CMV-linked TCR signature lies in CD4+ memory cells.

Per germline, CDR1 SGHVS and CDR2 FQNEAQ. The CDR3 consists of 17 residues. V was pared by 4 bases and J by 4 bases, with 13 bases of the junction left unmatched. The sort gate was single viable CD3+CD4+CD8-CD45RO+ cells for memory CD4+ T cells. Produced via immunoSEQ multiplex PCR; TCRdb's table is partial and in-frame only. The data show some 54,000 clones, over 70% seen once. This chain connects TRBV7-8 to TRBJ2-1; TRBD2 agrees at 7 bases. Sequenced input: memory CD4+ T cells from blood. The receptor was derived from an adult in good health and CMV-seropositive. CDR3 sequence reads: CASSWQGGGALYNEQFF. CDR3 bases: TGTGCCAGCAGCTGGCAGGGCGGGGGAGCCCTTTACAATGAGCAGTTCTTC.